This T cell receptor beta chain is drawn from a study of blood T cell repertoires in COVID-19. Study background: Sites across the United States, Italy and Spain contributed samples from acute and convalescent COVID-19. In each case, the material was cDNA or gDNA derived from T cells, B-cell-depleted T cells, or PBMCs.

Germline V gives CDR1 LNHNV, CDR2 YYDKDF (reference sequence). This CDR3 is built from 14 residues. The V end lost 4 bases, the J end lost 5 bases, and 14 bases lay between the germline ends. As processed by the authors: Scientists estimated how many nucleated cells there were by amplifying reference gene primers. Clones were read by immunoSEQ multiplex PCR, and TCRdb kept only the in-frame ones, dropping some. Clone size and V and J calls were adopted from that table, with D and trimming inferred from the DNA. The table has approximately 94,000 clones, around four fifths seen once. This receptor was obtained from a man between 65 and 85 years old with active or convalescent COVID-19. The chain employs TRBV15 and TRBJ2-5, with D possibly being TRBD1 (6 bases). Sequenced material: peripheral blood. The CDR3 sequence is CATSTGHMGETQYF. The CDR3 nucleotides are TGTGCCACCAGCACGGGACATATGGGGGAGACCCAGTACTTC.